This T cell receptor beta chain appears in the sequencing data of a study of blood T cell repertoires in COVID-19. About the study: Acute and convalescent COVID-19 specimens originated in the United States, Italy and Spain.

CDR1 is LNHNV and CDR2 is YYDKDF in the germline V gene (reference sequence). The J segment lost 5 bases and the V segment lost 1 base, leaving 5 bases of the junction unmatched. This CDR3 has 16 amino acids. Original analysis: Estimates of nucleated cell counts were drawn from the amplification of reference gene primers. Data came from immunoSEQ multiplex PCR; TCRdb stores just in-frame clones and leaves some out. That table is the source of V, J and clone size, and D and trimming were worked out from the DNA. The sample includes 300,000 to 450,000 clones, roughly 85% seen only once; the top ten take 3.5% to 4%.

The chain has TRBV15 and TRBJ2-5; 12 nucleotides align to TRBD1. Sequencing was carried out using peripheral blood. The TCR comes from a woman between 18 and 29 years old with acute or convalescent COVID-19. CDR3 sequence: CATSRAGTGGWETQYF. DNA for the CDR3: TGTGCCACCAGCAGAGCTGGGACAGGGGGCTGGGAGACCCAGTACTTC.